This TCR beta chain was retrieved from a study of naive and memory T cell subsets. Germline V lookup: CDR1 MGHDK, CDR2 SYGVNS. This CDR3 has 16 amino acids. V was pared by 4 bases and J by 4 bases, with 10 bases of the junction left unmatched. Documented treatment: skin biopsy from PPD injection site in Mantoux-positive individual. A UMI-containing oligonucleotide was joined by 3' ligation to the TCR cDNA template. Skin biopsies came from PPD injection sites in Mantoux-positive individuals. Unsorted total RNA, roughly 1 to 1000 ng, was DNase treated before reverse transcription. The SP2 primer and nested alpha and beta constant region primers amplified ligated cDNA in four rounds. Blood and skin TCR RNA was reverse transcribed with alpha and beta constant primers. From the UMI-ligation and nested PCR reads, TCRdb called clonotypes with MiXCR, one entry per CDR3 protein. This table holds roughly 36,000 distinct CDR3 sequences, about 11% found once.

This clonotype occurred many times. This specimen was skin, taken from a tuberculin skin test site. The source of this sequence is an adult in good health. The gene calls are TRBV25-1 and TRBJ2-1; TRBD1 matches at 7 bases. Here the CDR3 reads CASSVWDSPPYNEQFF. CDR3 in DNA: TGTGCCAGCAGTGTTTGGGACAGCCCCCCATACAATGAGCAGTTCTTC.